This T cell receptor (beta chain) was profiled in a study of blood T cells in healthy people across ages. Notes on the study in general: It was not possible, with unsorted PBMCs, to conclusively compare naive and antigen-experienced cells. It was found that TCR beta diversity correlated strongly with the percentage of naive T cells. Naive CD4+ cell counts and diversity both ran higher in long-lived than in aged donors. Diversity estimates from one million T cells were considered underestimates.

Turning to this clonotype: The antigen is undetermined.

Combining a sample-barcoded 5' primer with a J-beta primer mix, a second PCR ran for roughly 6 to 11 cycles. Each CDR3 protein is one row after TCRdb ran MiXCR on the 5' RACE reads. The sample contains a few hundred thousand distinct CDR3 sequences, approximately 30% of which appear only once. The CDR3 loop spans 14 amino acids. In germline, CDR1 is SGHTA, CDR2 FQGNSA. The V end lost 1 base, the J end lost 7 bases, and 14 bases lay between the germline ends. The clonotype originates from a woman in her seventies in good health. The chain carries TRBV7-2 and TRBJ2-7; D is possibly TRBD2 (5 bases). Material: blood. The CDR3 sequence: CASSLVAGPGEQYF. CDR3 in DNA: TGTGCCAGCAGCTTAGTGGCTGGCCCGGGGGAGCAGTACTTC.